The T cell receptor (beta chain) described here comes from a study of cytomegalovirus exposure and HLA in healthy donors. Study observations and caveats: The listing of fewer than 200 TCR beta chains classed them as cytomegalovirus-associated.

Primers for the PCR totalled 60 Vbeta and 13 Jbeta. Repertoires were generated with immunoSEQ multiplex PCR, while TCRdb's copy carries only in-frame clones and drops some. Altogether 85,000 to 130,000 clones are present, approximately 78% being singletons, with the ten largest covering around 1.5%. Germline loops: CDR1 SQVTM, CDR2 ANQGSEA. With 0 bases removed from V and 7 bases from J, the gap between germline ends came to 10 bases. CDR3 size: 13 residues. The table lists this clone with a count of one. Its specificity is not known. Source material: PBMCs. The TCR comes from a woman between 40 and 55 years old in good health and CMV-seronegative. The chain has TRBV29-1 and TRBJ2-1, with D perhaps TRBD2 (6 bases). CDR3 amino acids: CSVEEGTWNEQFF. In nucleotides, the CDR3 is TGCAGCGTTGAAGAGGGGACTTGGAATGAGCAGTTCTTC.